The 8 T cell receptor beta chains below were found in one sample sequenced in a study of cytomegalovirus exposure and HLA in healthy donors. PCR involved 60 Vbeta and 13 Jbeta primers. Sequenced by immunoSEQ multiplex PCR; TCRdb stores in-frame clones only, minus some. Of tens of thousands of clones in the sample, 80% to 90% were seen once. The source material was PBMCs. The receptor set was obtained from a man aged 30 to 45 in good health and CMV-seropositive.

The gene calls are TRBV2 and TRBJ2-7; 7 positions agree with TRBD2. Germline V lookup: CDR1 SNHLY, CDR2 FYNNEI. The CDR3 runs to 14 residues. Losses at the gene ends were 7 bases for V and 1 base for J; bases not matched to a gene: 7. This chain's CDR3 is CASKSSGASYEQYF. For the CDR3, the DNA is TGTGCCAGCAAATCTAGCGGTGCGTCCTACGAGCAGTACTTC.

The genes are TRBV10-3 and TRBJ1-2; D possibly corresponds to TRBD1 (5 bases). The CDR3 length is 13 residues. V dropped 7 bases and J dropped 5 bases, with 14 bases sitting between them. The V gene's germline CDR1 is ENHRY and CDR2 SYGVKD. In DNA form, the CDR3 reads TGTGCCATCACAGGGAACCCTTTTTATGGCTACACCTTC. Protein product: CAITGNPFYGYTF.

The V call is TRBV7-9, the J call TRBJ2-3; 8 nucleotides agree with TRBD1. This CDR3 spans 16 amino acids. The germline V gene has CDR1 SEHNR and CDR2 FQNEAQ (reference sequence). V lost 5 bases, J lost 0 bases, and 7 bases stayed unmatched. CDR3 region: CASSRTRQGSTDTQYF. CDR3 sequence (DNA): TGTGCCAGCAGCCGCACTCGACAGGGGAGCACAGATACGCAGTATTTT.

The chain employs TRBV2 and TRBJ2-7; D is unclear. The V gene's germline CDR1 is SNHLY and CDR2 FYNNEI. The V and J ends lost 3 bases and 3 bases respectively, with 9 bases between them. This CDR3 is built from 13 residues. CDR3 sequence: CASSDNLSYEQYF. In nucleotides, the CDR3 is TGTGCCAGCAGTGACAATCTTAGCTACGAGCAGTACTTC.

The CDR3 region has the DNA TGTGCCAGCAGGAGATTGGGGGGAGGCACTGAAGCTTTCTTT. It specifies CASRRLGGGTEAFF. The rearrangement links TRBV6-5 to TRBJ1-1, with D possibly being TRBD1 (5 bases). The CDR3 consists of 14 residues. Trimming pared 6 bases from V and 4 bases from J, leaving 15 bases between. Germline CDR1 and CDR2: MNHEY and SVGAGI.

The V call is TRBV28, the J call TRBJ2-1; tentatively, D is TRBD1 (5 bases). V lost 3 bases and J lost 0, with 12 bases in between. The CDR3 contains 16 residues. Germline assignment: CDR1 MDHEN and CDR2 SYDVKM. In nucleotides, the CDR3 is TGTGCCAGCAGTTTTCAGGGTCCTAGCTCCTACAATGAGCAGTTCTTC. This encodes CASSFQGPSSYNEQFF.

CDR3 sequence: CASSGSEQFF. CDR3 sequence (DNA): TGTGCCAGCAGTGGGAGTGAGCAGTTCTTC. The chain links TRBV25-1 to TRBJ2-1; D is unclear. In germline, CDR1 is MGHDK, CDR2 SYGVNS. The V gene lost 4 bases and the J gene lost 9 bases, with 4 bases spanning the gap. There are 10 residues in the CDR3.

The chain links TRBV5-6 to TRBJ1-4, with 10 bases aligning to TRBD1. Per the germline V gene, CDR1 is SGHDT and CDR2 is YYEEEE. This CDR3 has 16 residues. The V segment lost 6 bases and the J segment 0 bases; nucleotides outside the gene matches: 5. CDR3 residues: CASNRDRGSTNEKLFF. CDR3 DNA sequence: TGTGCCAGCAACAGGGACAGGGGTTCAACTAATGAAAAACTGTTTTTT. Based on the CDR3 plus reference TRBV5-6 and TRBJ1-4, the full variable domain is DAGVTQSPTHLIKTRGQQVTLRCSPKSGHDTVSWYQQALGQGPQFIFQYYEEEERQRGNFPDRFSGHQFPNYSSELNVNALLLGDSALYLCASNRDRGSTNEKLFFGSGTQLSVL.